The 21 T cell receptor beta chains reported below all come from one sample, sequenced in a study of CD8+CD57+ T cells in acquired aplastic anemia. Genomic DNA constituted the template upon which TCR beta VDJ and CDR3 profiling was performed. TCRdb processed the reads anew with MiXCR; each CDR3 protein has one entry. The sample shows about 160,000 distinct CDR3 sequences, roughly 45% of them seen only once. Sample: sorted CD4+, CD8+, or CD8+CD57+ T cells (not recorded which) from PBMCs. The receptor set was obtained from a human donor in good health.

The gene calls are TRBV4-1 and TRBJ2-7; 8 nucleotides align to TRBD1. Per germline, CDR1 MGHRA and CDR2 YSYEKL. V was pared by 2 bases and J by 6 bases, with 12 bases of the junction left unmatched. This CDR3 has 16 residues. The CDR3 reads CASSQYATETGGEQYF. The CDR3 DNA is TGCGCCAGCAGCCAATATGCCACCGAAACAGGGGGCGAGCAGTACTTC.

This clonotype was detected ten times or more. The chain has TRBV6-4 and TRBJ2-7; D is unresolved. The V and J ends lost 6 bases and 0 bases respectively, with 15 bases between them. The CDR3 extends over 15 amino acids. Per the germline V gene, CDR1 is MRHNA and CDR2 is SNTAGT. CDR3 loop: CASRLLPHSSYEQYF. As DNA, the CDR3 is TGTGCCAGCAGACTTCTTCCGCATAGCTCCTACGAGCAGTACTTC.

This CDR3 is CASSLAENYEQYF. CDR3 sequence (DNA): TGTGCCAGCAGCTTAGCGGAGAATTACGAGCAGTACTTC. The chain carries TRBV7-8 and TRBJ2-7; D not certain. The CDR3 contains 13 residues. V lost 0 bases, J lost 4 bases, and 7 bases lay in between. Germline-derived CDR1 and CDR2 are SGHVS and FQNEAQ.

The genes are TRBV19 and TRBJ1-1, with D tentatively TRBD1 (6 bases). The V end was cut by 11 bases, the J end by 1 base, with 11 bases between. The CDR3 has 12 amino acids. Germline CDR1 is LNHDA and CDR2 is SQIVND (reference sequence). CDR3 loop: CACLGQNTEAFF. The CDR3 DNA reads TGTGCCTGTCTGGGACAGAACACTGAAGCTTTCTTT.

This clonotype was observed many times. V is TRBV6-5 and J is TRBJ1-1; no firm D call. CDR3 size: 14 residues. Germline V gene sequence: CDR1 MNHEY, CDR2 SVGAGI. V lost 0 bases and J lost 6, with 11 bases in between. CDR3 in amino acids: CASSYSREMAEAFF. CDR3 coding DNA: TGTGCCAGCAGTTACTCACGGGAAATGGCTGAAGCTTTCTTT.

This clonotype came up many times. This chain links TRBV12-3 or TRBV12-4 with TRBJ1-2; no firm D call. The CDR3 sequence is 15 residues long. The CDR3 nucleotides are TGTGATCGGCGGACGCACGACACCATTAACTATGGCTACACCTTC. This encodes CDRRTHDTINYGYTF.

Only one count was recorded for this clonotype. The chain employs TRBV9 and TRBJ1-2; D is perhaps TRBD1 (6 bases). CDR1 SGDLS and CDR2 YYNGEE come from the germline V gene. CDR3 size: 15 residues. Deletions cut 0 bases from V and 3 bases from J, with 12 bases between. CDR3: CASSVGQGRDYGYTF. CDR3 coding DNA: TGTGCCAGCAGCGTAGGCCAGGGGCGGGACTATGGCTACACCTTC. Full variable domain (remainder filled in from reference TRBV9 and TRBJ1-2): DSGVTQTPKHLITATGQRVTLRCSPRSGDLSVYWYQQSLDQGLQFLIQYYNGEERAKGNILERFSAQQFPDLHSELNLSSLELGDSALYFCASSVGQGRDYGYTFGSGTRLTVV.

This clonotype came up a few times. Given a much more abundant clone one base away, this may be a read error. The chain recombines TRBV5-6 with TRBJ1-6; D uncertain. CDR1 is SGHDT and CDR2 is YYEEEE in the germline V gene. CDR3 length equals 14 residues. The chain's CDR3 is CASSFGPDNSPPHF. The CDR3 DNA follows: TGTGCCAGCAGCTTTGGTCCGGATAATTCACCCCCCCACTTT.

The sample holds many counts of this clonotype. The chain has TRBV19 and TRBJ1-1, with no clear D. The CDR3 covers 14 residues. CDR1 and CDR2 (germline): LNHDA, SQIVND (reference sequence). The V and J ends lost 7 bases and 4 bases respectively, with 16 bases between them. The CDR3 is CASTDLLRSTEAFF. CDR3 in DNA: TGTGCCAGTACTGATTTACTGCGTAGCACTGAAGCTTTCTTT. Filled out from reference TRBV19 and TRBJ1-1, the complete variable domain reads DGGITQSPKYLFRKEGQNVTLSCEQNLNHDAMYWYRQDPGQGLRLIYYSQIVNDFQKGDIAEGYSVSREKKESFPLTVTSAQKNPTAFYLCASTDLLRSTEAFFGQGTRLTVV.

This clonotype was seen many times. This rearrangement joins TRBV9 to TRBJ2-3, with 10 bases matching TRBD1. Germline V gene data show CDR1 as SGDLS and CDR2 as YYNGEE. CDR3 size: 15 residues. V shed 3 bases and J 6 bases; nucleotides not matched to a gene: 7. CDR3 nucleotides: TGTGCCAGCAGCGCGTCGACAGGGGGCGAGGATACGCAGTATTTT. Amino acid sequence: CASSASTGGEDTQYF.

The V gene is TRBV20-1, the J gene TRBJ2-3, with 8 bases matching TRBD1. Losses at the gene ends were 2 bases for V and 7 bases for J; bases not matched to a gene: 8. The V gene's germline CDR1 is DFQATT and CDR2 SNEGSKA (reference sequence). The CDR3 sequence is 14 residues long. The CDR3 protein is CSARPAQGANTQYF. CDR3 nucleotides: TGCAGTGCTAGACCGGCGCAGGGGGCGAATACGCAGTATTTT.

The CDR3 reads CASSPLGTGELFF. In nucleotides, the CDR3 is TGCGCCAGCAGCCCCCTGGGGACCGGGGAGCTGTTTTTT. The chain couples TRBV5-1 to TRBJ2-2; D is unclear. The CDR3 extends over 13 amino acids. Trimming took 4 bases from V and 5 from J, leaving 9 bases between them. Germline lookup yields CDR1 SGHRS and CDR2 YFSETQ.

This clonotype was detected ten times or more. This CDR3 reads CASTTVTGANVLTF. In DNA form, the CDR3 reads TGTGCCAGCACGACAGTGACTGGGGCCAACGTCCTGACTTTC. The gene calls are TRBV6-2 or TRBV6-3 and TRBJ2-6; TRBD1 might be the D (5 bases). The germline V gene has CDR1 MNHEY and CDR2 SVGEGT. The V and J ends lost 7 bases and 2 bases respectively, with 9 bases between them. CDR3 length equals 14 residues.

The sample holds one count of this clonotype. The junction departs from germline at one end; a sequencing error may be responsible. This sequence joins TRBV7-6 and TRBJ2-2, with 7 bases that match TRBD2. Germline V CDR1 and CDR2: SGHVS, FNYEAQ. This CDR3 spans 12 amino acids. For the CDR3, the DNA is TGTGCCAGCAGCCCGTCCGGCGGGGGGCTGTTTTTT. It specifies CASSPSGGGLFF.

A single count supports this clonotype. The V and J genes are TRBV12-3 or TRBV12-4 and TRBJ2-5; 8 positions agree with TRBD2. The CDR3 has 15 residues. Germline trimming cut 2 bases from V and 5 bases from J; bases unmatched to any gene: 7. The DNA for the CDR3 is TGTGCCAGCAGTTTAACCGGGACTAGTTGGGAGACCCAGTACTTC. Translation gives CASSLTGTSWETQYF.

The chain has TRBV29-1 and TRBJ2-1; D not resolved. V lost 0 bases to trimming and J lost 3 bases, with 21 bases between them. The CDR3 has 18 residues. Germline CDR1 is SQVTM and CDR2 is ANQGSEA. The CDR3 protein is CSVEDRTEKGSCYNEQFF. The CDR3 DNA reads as TGCAGCGTTGAAGATCGAACCGAGAAGGGTAGTTGCTACAATGAGCAGTTCTTC.

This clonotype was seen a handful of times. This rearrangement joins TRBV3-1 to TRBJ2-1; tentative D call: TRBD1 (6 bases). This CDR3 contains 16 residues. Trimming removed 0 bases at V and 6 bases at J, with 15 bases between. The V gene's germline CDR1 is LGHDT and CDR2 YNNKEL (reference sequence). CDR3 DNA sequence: TGTGCCAGCAGCCAAGATCTAGCCCAGGGGTCCAATGAGCAGTTCTTC. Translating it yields CASSQDLAQGSNEQFF.

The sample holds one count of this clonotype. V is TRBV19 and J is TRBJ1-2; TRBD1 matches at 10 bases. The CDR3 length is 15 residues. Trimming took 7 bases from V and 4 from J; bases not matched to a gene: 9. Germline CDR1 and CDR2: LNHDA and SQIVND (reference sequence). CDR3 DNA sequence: TGTGCCAGTACCGGGACAGGGGTTCATCCCTATGGCTACACCTTC. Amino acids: CASTGTGVHPYGYTF.

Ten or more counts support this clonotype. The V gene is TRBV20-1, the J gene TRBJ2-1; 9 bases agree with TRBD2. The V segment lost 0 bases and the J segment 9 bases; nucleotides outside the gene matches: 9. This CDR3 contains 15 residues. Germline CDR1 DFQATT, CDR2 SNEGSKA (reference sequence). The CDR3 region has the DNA TGCAGTGCTAGAGATCCGGGCGGGAGGGCCGGTGAGCAGTTCTTC. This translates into CSARDPGGRAGEQFF.

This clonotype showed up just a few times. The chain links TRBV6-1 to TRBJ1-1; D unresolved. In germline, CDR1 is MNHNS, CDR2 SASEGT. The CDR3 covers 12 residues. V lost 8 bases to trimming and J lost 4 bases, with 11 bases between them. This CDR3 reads CASGPGFTEAFF. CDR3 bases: TGTGCCAGCGGTCCGGGGTTCACTGAAGCTTTCTTT.

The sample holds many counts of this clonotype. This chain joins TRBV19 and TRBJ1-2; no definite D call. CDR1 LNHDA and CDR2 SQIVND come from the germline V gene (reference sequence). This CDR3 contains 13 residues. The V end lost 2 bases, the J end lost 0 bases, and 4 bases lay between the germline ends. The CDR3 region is CASSITSNYGYTF. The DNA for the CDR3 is TGTGCCAGTAGTATAACCTCTAACTATGGCTACACCTTC.